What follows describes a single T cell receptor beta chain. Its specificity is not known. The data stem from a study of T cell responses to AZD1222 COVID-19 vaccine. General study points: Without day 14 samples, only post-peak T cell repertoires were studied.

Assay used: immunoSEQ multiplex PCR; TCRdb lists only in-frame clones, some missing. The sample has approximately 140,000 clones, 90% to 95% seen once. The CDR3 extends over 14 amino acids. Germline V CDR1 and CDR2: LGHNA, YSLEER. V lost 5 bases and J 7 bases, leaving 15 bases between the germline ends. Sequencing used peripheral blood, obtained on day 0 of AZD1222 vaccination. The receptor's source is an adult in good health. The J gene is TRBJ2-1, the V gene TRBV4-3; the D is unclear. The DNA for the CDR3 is TGCGCCAGCAGCACTAACCCCGGGTGGAATGAGCAGTTCTTC. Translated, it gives CASSTNPGWNEQFF.